The 18 T cell receptor beta chains in this list originate from one sample, sequenced in a study of cytomegalovirus exposure and HLA in healthy donors. In the PCR, 60 Vbeta and 13 Jbeta primers were used. Clones were sequenced by immunoSEQ multiplex PCR, and TCRdb holds only the in-frame ones, with some missing. Here the sample spans about 180,000 clones, about 69% being singletons. The sample comprised PBMCs. The receptors were sampled from a human donor in good health.

The V gene is TRBV2, the J gene TRBJ1-1, with TRBD1 matching over 7 bases. The trim removed 6 bases at V and 7 bases at J, leaving 8 bases unmatched. The CDR3 runs to 13 residues. Germline CDR1 SNHLY, CDR2 FYNNEI. The CDR3 loop is CASRLGQRGEAFF. DNA for the CDR3: TGTGCCAGCAGGTTGGGACAGAGAGGTGAAGCTTTCTTT.

The chain employs TRBV6-4 and TRBJ1-1; tentative D call: TRBD1 (5 bases). Trimming removed 0 bases at V and 1 base at J, with 15 bases between. Germline V CDR1 and CDR2: MRHNA, SNTAGT. CDR3 length: 17 amino acids. CDR3 nucleotides: TGTGCCAGCAGTGACTCGGGCAGGGCCAAACGGAACACTGAAGCTTTCTTT. It encodes CASSDSGRAKRNTEAFF.

This clone showed up many times. J is TRBJ1-4 and V is TRBV5-6; 8 positions agree with TRBD1. Germline-derived CDR1 and CDR2 are SGHDT and YYEEEE. This CDR3 contains 16 residues. The junction had 3 bases not matched to a gene; V was cut back by 2 bases and J by 0 bases. The CDR3, as DNA: TGTGCCAGCAGCTTTCTACAGGGGGCAACTAATGAAAAACTGTTTTTT. This encodes CASSFLQGATNEKLFF. The variable domain in full, completed from reference TRBV5-6 and TRBJ1-4, reads DAGVTQSPTHLIKTRGQQVTLRCSPKSGHDTVSWYQQALGQGPQFIFQYYEEEERQRGNFPDRFSGHQFPNYSSELNVNALLLGDSALYLCASSFLQGATNEKLFFGSGTQLSVL.

This clone turned up a few times. This sequence joins TRBV27 and TRBJ1-1; D possibly corresponds to TRBD1 (6 bases). The ends were cut back, 3 bases at V and 5 bases at J, with 10 bases in the middle. CDR1 and CDR2 from the germline V gene are MNHEY and SMNVEV (reference sequence). The CDR3 has 13 amino acids. CDR3 region: CASSFGTLTEAFF. The CDR3 DNA follows: TGTGCCAGCAGTTTCGGGACACTGACTGAAGCTTTCTTT.

The V call is TRBV5-6, the J call TRBJ2-7, with D possibly being TRBD1 (6 bases). The V and J ends lost 1 base and 7 bases respectively, with 18 bases between them. Germline V CDR1 and CDR2: SGHDT, YYEEEE. The CDR3 covers 15 residues. CDR3 DNA sequence: TGTGCCAGCAGCTTGCCGCGCGGGTTTCAGGGGGAGCAGTACTTC. Amino acid sequence: CASSLPRGFQGEQYF.

The chain joins TRBV10-3 to TRBJ1-2; 11 bases are a match to TRBD1. The J segment lost 6 bases and the V segment lost 2 bases, leaving 2 bases of the junction unmatched. From germline, CDR1 is ENHRY and CDR2 SYGVKD. The CDR3 runs to 14 residues. CDR3 region: CAISERTGGDGYTF. The CDR3 nucleotides read TGTGCCATCAGTGAGAGGACAGGGGGCGATGGCTACACCTTC.

The CDR3 nucleotides are TGTGCCAGCAGCTTTGGCGGGAACACCGGGGAGCTGTTTTTT. Translating it yields CASSFGGNTGELFF. The chain recombines TRBV7-2 with TRBJ2-2; D is unresolved. Per germline, CDR1 SGHTA and CDR2 FQGNSA. Trimming took off 3 bases at V and 1 base at J, with 6 bases between the two ends. This CDR3 region has 14 residues.

In DNA, the CDR3 is TGTGCCATCAGTGTCCAGGATCGTCAGAACACTGAAGCTTTCTTT. Translating gives CAISVQDRQNTEAFF. J is TRBJ1-1 and V is TRBV10-3; unclear D gene. The CDR3 sequence is 15 residues long. Germline CDR1 ENHRY, CDR2 SYGVKD. Trimming cost V 4 bases and J 1 base, with 13 bases left between them.

The chain recombines TRBV4-3 with TRBJ1-1; possibly TRBD1 for D (6 bases). The V gene's germline CDR1 is LGHNA and CDR2 YSLEER. CDR3 length equals 15 residues. V lost 2 bases, J lost 1 base, and 11 bases lay in between. The CDR3 here is CASSQYPQGNTEAFF. The DNA for the CDR3 is TGCGCCAGCAGCCAATACCCACAGGGGAACACTGAAGCTTTCTTT.

The chain uses TRBV5-1 and TRBJ2-5; 12 bases fit TRBD1. The CDR3 runs to 15 residues. With V trimmed by 4 bases and J by 5 bases, 6 bases remained unmatched. CDR1 SGHRS and CDR2 YFSETQ come from the germline V gene. CDR3 in DNA: TGCGCCAGCAGCGGAGGGACAGGGGGCTTCGAGACCCAGTACTTC. Its protein product is CASSGGTGGFETQYF.

The chain carries TRBV5-4 and TRBJ1-1, with D perhaps matching TRBD1 (6 bases). V was shortened by 0 bases and J by 2 bases, with 11 bases between the two germline ends. The germline CDR1 and CDR2 sequences are SGHNT and YYREEE (reference sequence). The CDR3 totals 15 residues. The DNA for the CDR3 is TGTGCCAGCAGCTTGGAAATAGGGGGAAACACTGAAGCTTTCTTT. It encodes CASSLEIGGNTEAFF.

The CDR3, as DNA: TGTGCCAGCAGCCAACAGGCCTCTAGCATTCAGTACTTC. Encoded protein: CASSQQASSIQYF. V gene TRBV6-1 combines with J gene TRBJ2-4; tentative D call: TRBD1 (5 bases). The CDR3 runs 13 residues. Trimming shortened V by 6 bases and J by 9 bases, and 15 bases separated the two germline ends. Germline V gene sequence: CDR1 MNHNS, CDR2 SASEGT.

The chain has TRBV11-1 and TRBJ2-7; 9 positions agree with TRBD2. Germline lookup yields CDR1 SGHAT and CDR2 FQDESV (reference sequence). This CDR3 region has 17 residues. The junction had 12 bases not matched to a gene; V was cut back by 1 base and J by 5 bases. The CDR3 DNA sequence: TGTGCCAGCAGCTTAGTCCCTCTAGCGGGGACCAGCCACGAGCAGTACTTC. It translates to CASSLVPLAGTSHEQYF.

This clone came up once. The chain links TRBV18 to TRBJ2-3; D is ambiguous. The germline V gene has CDR1 KGHSH and CDR2 LQKENI. CDR3 length: 14 residues. V was trimmed by 2 bases and J by 0 bases, leaving 6 bases between them. CDR3: CASSPEVSTDTQYF. The CDR3 DNA reads as TGTGCCAGCTCACCAGAGGTTAGCACAGATACGCAGTATTTT.

This clone was counted between two and nine times. The J gene is TRBJ2-3, the V gene TRBV7-3, with TRBD1 as a possible D gene (5 bases). Trimming left V 2 bases short and J 2 bases short, with 11 bases between. CDR1 and CDR2 from the germline V gene are SGHTA and FQGTGA. CDR3 size: 15 residues. The CDR3 protein is CASSLGGAHTDTQYF. The DNA for the CDR3 is TGTGCCAGCAGCTTAGGTGGGGCTCACACAGATACGCAGTATTTT.

This chain joins TRBV4-3 and TRBJ1-2, with a possible D match to TRBD1 (5 bases). Germline CDR1 and CDR2: LGHNA and YSLEER. The CDR3 has 14 residues. V was cut by 4 bases and J by 8 bases, with 17 bases left in between. CDR3 sequence: CASSRDDLEGGYTF. In DNA form, the CDR3 reads TGCGCCAGCAGCCGAGATGACCTGGAGGGGGGCTACACCTTC.

This chain links TRBV19 with TRBJ1-5; TRBD1 aligns across 7 bases. V was clipped by 6 bases and J by 3 bases; unmatched bases: 5. The CDR3 has 14 residues. Germline loops: CDR1 LNHDA, CDR2 SQIVND (reference sequence). The CDR3 nucleotides are TGTGCCAGTAGGACAGGGATCCCCAATCAGCCCCAGCATTTT. It encodes CASRTGIPNQPQHF.

The chain carries TRBV6-1 and TRBJ1-2, with 8 bases identical to TRBD1. This CDR3 has 15 residues. Germline CDR1 is MNHNS and CDR2 is SASEGT. Trimming at V came to 6 bases and at J to 2 bases, leaving 8 bases not matched to a gene. CDR3 in amino acids: CASSDRDRPNYGYTF. For the CDR3, the DNA is TGTGCCAGCAGCGACCGGGACAGGCCCAACTATGGCTACACCTTC.